This is a list of T cell receptor beta chains from one sample in a study of blood T cells in healthy people across ages. A single record per CDR3 protein comes from TCRdb applying MiXCR to the 5' RACE reads. This sample has 1,100,000 or so distinct CDR3 sequences, with over 35% found just once. Material: blood. These receptors originate from a woman aged 55 to 70 in good health. The CDR3 runs from the conserved cysteine through the conserved F or W. Each record gives: J gene, D gene, CDR3 length, V gene, clone size, CDR3 protein, CDR3 DNA. The D gene is left open where the match is weak. Not all rows give a size; the values are once, few, many and, for expanded clones, a class.

>TRBJ2-7|NA|15|TRBV20-1|NA
CSAREMGQQPYEQYF
TGCAGTGCTAGAGAGATGGGCCAACAACCCTACGAGCAGTACTTC
>TRBJ1-2|NA|16|TRBV3-1|few
CASSQDRVRTANGYTF
TGTGCCAGCAGCCAAGATCGAGTTAGGACAGCGAATGGCTACACCTTC
>TRBJ2-3|TRBD2|17|TRBV7-2|few
CASSLARTSGSTDTQYF
TGTGCCAGCAGCTTAGCGAGGACTAGCGGGAGCACAGATACGCAGTATTTT
>TRBJ2-7|NA|18|TRBV5-1|few
CASSLFSRLKGSTYEQYF
TGCGCCAGCAGCTTGTTTTCCCGGTTGAAGGGGTCCACCTACGAGCAGTACTTC
>TRBJ2-7|NA|10|TRBV29-1|few
CSVETVIQYF
TGCAGCGTTGAGACGGTGATCCAGTACTTC
>TRBJ2-5|NA|15|TRBV7-9|few
CASSPGVGGRETQYF
TGTGCCAGCAGCCCCGGTGTGGGGGGGCGAGAGACCCAGTACTTC
>TRBJ2-7|TRBD1|12|TRBV29-1|few
CSVAQGAYEQYF
TGCAGCGTTGCTCAGGGGGCTTACGAGCAGTACTTC
>TRBJ2-7|NA|13|TRBV29-1|few
CSVVWSSYNEQYF
TGCAGCGTTGTTTGGAGCTCCTACAATGAGCAGTACTTC
>TRBJ2-1|NA|16|TRBV7-9|NA
CASTSSRASSYNEQFF
TGTGCCAGCACCTCATCGAGGGCGAGCTCCTACAATGAGCAGTTCTTC
>TRBJ1-4|TRBD1|16|TRBV12-3/TRBV12-4|NA
CASTLTGAVANEKLFF
TGTGCCAGCACTCTGACAGGGGCGGTTGCTAATGAAAAACTGTTTTTT
>TRBJ1-1|NA|14|TRBV5-1|NA
CASSFQPENTEAFF
TGCGCCAGCAGCTTCCAACCGGAGAACACTGAAGCTTTCTTT
>TRBJ2-7|NA|15|TRBV20-1|NA
CGARGARTRTYEQYF
TGCGGTGCTAGAGGGGCCCGGACTCGAACCTACGAGCAGTACTTC
>TRBJ2-5|NA|14|TRBV12-3/TRBV12-4|NA
CASSLGQLNNEQYF
TGTGCCAGCAGTTTAGGGCAGCTTAACAATGAGCAGTACTTC
>TRBJ2-7|NA|13|TRBV7-2|NA
CASSLPNRYEQYF
TGTGCCAGCAGCTTACCGAATCGTTACGAGCAGTACTTC
>TRBJ2-3|NA|13|TRBV28|few
CASSVSGADTQYF
TGTGCCAGCAGTGTTAGCGGTGCAGATACGCAGTATTTT
>TRBJ2-5|NA|13|TRBV5-1|NA
CANPTGPQETQYF
TGCGCCAACCCCACAGGCCCCCAGGAGACCCAGTACTTC
>TRBJ2-1|TRBD1|15|TRBV5-1|NA
CASSSTGQKYNEQFF
TGCGCCAGCAGCTCAACGGGACAGAAGTACAATGAACAGTTCTTC
>TRBJ2-7|TRBD1|14|TRBV7-9|NA
CASSSRDRPLEQYF
TGTGCCAGCAGCTCCCGGGACAGGCCGCTGGAGCAGTACTTC
>TRBJ2-1|TRBD2|18|TRBV18|once
CASSWLAGGPSRTNEQFF
TGTGCCAGCTCATGGTTAGCGGGAGGGCCCTCCAGAACCAATGAGCAGTTCTTC
>TRBJ1-5|NA|15|TRBV20-1|NA
CSPLILGGGNLPQHF
TGCAGCCCCCTCATTCTAGGGGGAGGCAATCTGCCCCAGCATTTT
>TRBJ1-2|NA|13|TRBV10-3|NA
CAISDETGGGYTF
TGTGCCATCAGTGATGAAACAGGCGGTGGCTACACCTTC
>TRBJ2-2|NA|14|TRBV29-1|NA
CSVGAYRSTGELFF
TGCAGCGTTGGGGCCTACCGGTCCACCGGGGAGCTGTTTTTT
>TRBJ1-4|NA|13|TRBV6-5|NA
CASSYRIPEKLFF
TGTGCCAGCAGTTACCGGATCCCGGAAAAACTGTTTTTT
>TRBJ2-3|TRBD2|16|TRBV7-9|many
CASSLNSGSVADTQYF
TGTGCCAGCAGCTTAAACAGCGGGAGTGTCGCAGATACGCAGTATTTT